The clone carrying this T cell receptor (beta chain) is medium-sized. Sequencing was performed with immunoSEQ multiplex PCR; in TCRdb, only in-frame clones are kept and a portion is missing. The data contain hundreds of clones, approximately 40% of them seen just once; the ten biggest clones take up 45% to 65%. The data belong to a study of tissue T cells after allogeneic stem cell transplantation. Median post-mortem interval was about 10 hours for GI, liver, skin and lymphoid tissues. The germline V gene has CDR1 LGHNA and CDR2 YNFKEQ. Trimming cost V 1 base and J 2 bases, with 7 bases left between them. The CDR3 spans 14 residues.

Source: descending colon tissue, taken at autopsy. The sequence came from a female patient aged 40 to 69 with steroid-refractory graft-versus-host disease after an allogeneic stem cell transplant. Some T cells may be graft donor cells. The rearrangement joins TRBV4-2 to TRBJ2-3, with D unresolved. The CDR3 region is CASSQGPSTDTQYF. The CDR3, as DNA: TGTGCCAGCAGCCAAGGGCCATCCACAGATACGCAGTATTTT.